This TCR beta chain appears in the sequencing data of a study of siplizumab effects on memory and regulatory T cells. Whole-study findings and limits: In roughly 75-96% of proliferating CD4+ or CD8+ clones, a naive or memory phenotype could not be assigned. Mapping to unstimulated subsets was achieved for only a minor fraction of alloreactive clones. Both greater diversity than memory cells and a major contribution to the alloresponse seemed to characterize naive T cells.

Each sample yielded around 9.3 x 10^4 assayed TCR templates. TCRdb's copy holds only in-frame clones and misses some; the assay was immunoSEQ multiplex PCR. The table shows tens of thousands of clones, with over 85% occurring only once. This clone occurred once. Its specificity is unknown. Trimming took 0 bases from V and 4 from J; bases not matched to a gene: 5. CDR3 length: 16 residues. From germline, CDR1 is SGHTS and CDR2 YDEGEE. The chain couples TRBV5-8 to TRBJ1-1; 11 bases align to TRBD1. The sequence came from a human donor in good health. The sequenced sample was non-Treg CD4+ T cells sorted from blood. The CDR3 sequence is CASSLGTGGPRTEAFF. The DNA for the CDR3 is TGTGCCAGCAGCTTGGGGACAGGGGGCCCGCGCACTGAAGCTTTCTTT.